The 8 T cell receptor beta chains given below trace back to one sample, sequenced in a study of T cell changes during pregnancy in multiple sclerosis. Using immunoSEQ multiplex PCR, the repertoire was profiled, and TCRdb retains in-frame clones only, with some absent. The sample contains tens of thousands of clones, 92% of which appear only once. The starting material was peripheral blood, obtained in the third trimester of pregnancy. These receptors originate from a female donor in good health, enrolled as a control in a pregnancy study.

This clone has a single count. CDR3 DNA: TGTGCCTGGAGTGTTGGGGGACAGGGGGCGGTCTATGGCTACACCTTC. It codes for CAWSVGGQGAVYGYTF. This chain links TRBV30 with TRBJ1-2, with 12 bases that match TRBD1. This CDR3 contains 16 residues. V gave up 0 bases and J gave up 4 bases; unmatched junction bases: 6. Germline lookup yields CDR1 GTSNPN and CDR2 SVGIG (reference sequence).

This chain links TRBV7-9 with TRBJ1-3; D call uncertain. The CDR3 contains 16 residues. Germline values: CDR1 SEHNR, CDR2 FQNEAQ (reference sequence). The ends were cut back, 8 bases at V and 0 bases at J, with 17 bases in the middle. CDR3 nucleotide sequence: TGTGCCAGCCCGGCGGAAGGCCGTGGCTCTGGAAACACCATATATTTT. This encodes CASPAEGRGSGNTIYF.

V is TRBV5-4 and J is TRBJ1-6; D not resolved. Per germline, CDR1 SGHNT and CDR2 YYREEE (reference sequence). V lost 4 bases to trimming and J lost 7 bases, with 6 bases between them. The CDR3 totals 12 residues. The CDR3 bases are TGTGCCAGCAGCCTAGAAAATTCACCCCTCCACTTT. Translated: CASSLENSPLHF.

This chain connects TRBV19 to TRBJ1-6, with D hard to call. CDR1 and CDR2 from the germline V gene are LNHDA and SQIVND (reference sequence). Trimming cost V 5 bases and J 4 bases, with 9 bases left between them. CDR3 length: 14 residues. The CDR3 loop is CASSLPGYNSPLHF. The CDR3, as DNA: TGTGCCAGTAGTTTGCCGGGATATAATTCACCCCTCCACTTT.

The chain joins TRBV13 to TRBJ1-3, with D perhaps TRBD1 (6 bases). The CDR3 is 16 amino acids. Trimming removed 4 bases at V and 0 bases at J, with 13 bases between. CDR1 is PRHDT, CDR2 FYEKMQ, per germline (reference sequence). In nucleotides, the CDR3 is TGTGCCAGCAGCTGGGGCCGGGACATCTCTGGAAACACCATATATTTT. Translating gives CASSWGRDISGNTIYF. Using reference TRBV13 and TRBJ1-3 for the parts outside the CDR3, the full variable domain is AAGVIQSPRHLIKEKRETATLKCYPIPRHDTVYWYQQGPGQDPQFLISFYEKMQSDKGSIPDRFSAQQFSDYHSELNMSSLELGDSALYFCASSWGRDISGNTIYFGEGSWLTVV.

The chain links TRBV30 to TRBJ1-1, with D perhaps matching TRBD1 (5 bases). V dropped 2 bases and J dropped 3 bases, with 16 bases sitting between them. The V gene's germline CDR1 is GTSNPN and CDR2 SVGIG (reference sequence). The length of the CDR3 is 15 residues. The CDR3, as DNA: TGTGCCTGGAGTTCTCCTGCGGGGGGGGACACTGAAGCTTTCTTT. It encodes CAWSSPAGGDTEAFF.

The chain has TRBV7-8 and TRBJ1-1; perhaps TRBD1 as D (6 bases). The germline V and J ends were trimmed by 1 base and 9 bases, with 18 bases remaining between them. This CDR3 comprises 15 residues. The germline V gene encodes CDR1 SGHVS and CDR2 FQNEAQ. The CDR3 sequence: CASSLGWRQAAKAFF. The CDR3, as DNA: TGTGCCAGCAGCTTAGGTTGGAGACAGGCAGCAAAAGCTTTCTTT.

The chain couples TRBV5-1 to TRBJ2-1, with 7 positions matching TRBD2. Trimming at V came to 5 bases and at J to 7 bases, leaving 12 bases not matched to a gene. The CDR3 length is 15 residues. In germline, CDR1 is SGHRS, CDR2 YFSETQ. Here the CDR3 reads CASRVTSELRNEQFF. CDR3 nucleotides: TGCGCCAGCAGAGTAACTAGCGAACTTCGGAATGAGCAGTTCTTC.